This T cell receptor (beta chain) was profiled in a study of T cell responses to AZD1222 COVID-19 vaccine. General study points: Donors were mostly white British, more females; clonal diversity possibly underestimated. No repertoire was sampled before or during the peak T cell response, only after it.

As concerns this clone: The antigen is not known.

Using immunoSEQ multiplex PCR, the repertoire was profiled, and TCRdb retains in-frame clones only, with some absent. The table includes around 180,000 clones, 80% to 90% detected once. Trimming removed 1 base at V and 0 bases at J, with 9 bases between. Germline V gene data show CDR1 as SGHTA and CDR2 as FQGNSA. This CDR3 is 15 amino acids long. The chain couples TRBV7-2 to TRBJ1-2; the D is unclear. The TCR sequence derives from an adult in good health. Sequenced material: peripheral blood, taken on day 0 of AZD1222 vaccination. The CDR3 region is CASSLGSRANYGYTF. In nucleotides, the CDR3 is TGTGCCAGCAGCTTAGGGTCGCGCGCTAACTATGGCTACACCTTC.